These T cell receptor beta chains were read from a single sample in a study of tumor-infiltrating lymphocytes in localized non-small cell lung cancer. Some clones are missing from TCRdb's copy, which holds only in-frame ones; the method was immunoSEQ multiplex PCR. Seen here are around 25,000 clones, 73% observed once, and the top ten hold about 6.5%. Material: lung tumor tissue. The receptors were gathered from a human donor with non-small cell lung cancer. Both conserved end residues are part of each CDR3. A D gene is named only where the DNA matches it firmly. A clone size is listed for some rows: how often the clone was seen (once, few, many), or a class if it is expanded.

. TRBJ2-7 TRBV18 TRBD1 TGTGCCAGCTCTGCCGAGACAGGGTACTACGAGCAGTACTTC CASSAETGYYEQYF
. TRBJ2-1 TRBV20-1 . TGCAGTGCTAGAGACGGACAGAGGGAGTTCTTC CSARDGQREFF
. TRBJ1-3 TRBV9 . TGTGCCAGCAGCCCAAGCTGGGGGCCAGGAAACACCATATATTTT CASSPSWGPGNTIYF
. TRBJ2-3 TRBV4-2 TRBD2 TGTGCCAGCAGCCAAGATCTCTCGCGGGGGACAGATACGCAGTATTTT CASSQDLSRGTDTQYF
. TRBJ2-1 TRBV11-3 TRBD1 TGTGCCAGCAGGGGCGGGACAGGGGGGTCCTACAATGAGCAGTTCTTC CASRGGTGGSYNEQFF
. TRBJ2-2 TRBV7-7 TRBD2 TGTGCCAGCAGCCTTGATGCCTACGGGGGGTTAGACACCGGGGAGCTGTTTTTT CASSLDAYGGLDTGELFF
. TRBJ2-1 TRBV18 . TGTGCCAGCTCACCGATTCAGCCCGCTCCCAGCTCCTACAATGAGCAGTTCTTC CASSPIQPAPSSYNEQFF
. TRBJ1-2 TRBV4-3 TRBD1 TGCGCCAGCAGCCCCGACAGGGCCGTGGTTGGCTACACCTTC CASSPDRAVVGYTF
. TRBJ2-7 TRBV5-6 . TGTGCCAGCAGCTTGGCACCGGGAGCTCTCTACGAGCAGTACTTC CASSLAPGALYEQYF
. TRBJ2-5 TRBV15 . TGTGCCACCAGCAGATCCCCCCGGGACTCGAGATACCAAGAGACCCAGTACTTC CATSRSPRDSRYQETQYF
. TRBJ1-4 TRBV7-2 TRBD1 TGTGCCAGCAGCTCCCAGACAGGGGTAGGGGAAAAACTGTTTTTT CASSSQTGVGEKLFF
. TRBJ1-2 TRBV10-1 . TGCGCCAGCAGTGAGACCGGCGGGACAACTGGCTACACCTTC CASSETGGTTGYTF
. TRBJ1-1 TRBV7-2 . TGTGCCAGCAGCTTAGCCCACGCTTCGAACACTGAAGCTTTCTTT CASSLAHASNTEAFF
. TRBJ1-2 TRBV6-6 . TGTGCCAGCAGGTCAAGCCGGCTTGCCCCAAACTATGGCTACACCTTC CASRSSRLAPNYGYTF
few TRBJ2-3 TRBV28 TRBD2 TGTGCCAGCAGTTTAGCGTTAGCGGGGGGGTCTTTGGGTCGAACAGATACGCAGTATTTT CASSLALAGGSLGRTDTQYF
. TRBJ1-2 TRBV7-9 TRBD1 TGTGCCAGCAGCTTAGCCGGGACAGGGAGAACTGGCTACACCTTC CASSLAGTGRTGYTF
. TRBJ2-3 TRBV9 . TGTGCCAGCAGCGTGAGTGAGGGCAGAGGGGGATTGAGCACAGATACGCAGTATTTT CASSVSEGRGGLSTDTQYF
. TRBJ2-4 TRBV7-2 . TGTGCCAGCAGCTTAGGGGAGAGAAACATTCAGTACTTC CASSLGERNIQYF
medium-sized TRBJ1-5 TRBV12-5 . TGTGCTAGTGGCACGACAGAAAATCAGCCCCAGCATTTT CASGTTENQPQHF
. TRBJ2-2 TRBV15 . TGTGCCACCAGCAGAGATGGGGGGACCGGGGAGCTGTTTTTT CATSRDGGTGELFF
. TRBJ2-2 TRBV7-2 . TGTGCCAGCAGCTTAGAGGGGGCCGGGGAGCTGTTTTTT CASSLEGAGELFF
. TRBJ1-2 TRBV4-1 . TGCGCCAGCAGCCAAGGGCGTATGACTCCCTATGGCTACACCTTC CASSQGRMTPYGYTF
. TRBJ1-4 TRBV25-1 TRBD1 TGTGCCAGCAGTGAAGAAGACAGGGGCTGGATTAATGAAAAACTGTTTTTT CASSEEDRGWINEKLFF
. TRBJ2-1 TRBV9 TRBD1 TGTGCCAGCAGCGTAGCCCAGGGGGCGCTTTTTGAGCAGTTCTTC CASSVAQGALFEQFF
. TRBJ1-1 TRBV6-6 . TGTGCCAGCAGTTACCAGGGGCTGGGCGTGAACACTGAAGCTTTCTTT CASSYQGLGVNTEAFF
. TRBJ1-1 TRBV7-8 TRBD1 TGTGCCAGCAGCTTCTTAACAGGGGCCACATCCGAAGCTTTCTTT CASSFLTGATSEAFF